This T cell receptor beta chain was identified during a study of spatial heterogeneity in lung cancer. Study-level information: Raw reads showed each unique TCR and UMI combination turning up more than ten times on average.

V lost 5 bases to trimming and J lost 11 bases; unmatched junction nucleotides: 11. Germline V gene data show CDR1 as SGHTA and CDR2 as FQGNSA. This CDR3 is 14 amino acids long. TCRdb passed the 5' RACE reads through MiXCR, listing each CDR3 protein once. The data show 850 to 1,000 distinct CDR3 sequences, roughly 13% seen once. Indicated time point: sample taken at primary tumor resection. The genes are TRBV7-2 and TRBJ2-3; 9 bases map to TRBD2. The sample here was PBMCs, taken at surgery. The TCR originated in a male donor with early-stage non-small cell lung cancer. CDR3 in DNA: TGTGCCAGCAGCCCCTATAGGGCGGGGGGGCGGCAGTATTTT. Protein: CASSPYRAGGRQYF.